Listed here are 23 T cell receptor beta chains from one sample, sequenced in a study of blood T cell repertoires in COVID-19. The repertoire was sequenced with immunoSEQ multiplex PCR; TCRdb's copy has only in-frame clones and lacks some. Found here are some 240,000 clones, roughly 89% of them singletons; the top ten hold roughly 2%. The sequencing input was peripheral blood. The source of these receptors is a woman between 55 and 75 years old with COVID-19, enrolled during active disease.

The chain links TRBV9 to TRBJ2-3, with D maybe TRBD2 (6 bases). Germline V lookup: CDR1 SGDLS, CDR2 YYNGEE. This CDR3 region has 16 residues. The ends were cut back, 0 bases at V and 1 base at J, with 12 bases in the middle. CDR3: CASSVAPAGRTDTQYF. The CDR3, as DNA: TGTGCCAGCAGCGTAGCTCCGGCGGGACGCACAGATACGCAGTATTTT.

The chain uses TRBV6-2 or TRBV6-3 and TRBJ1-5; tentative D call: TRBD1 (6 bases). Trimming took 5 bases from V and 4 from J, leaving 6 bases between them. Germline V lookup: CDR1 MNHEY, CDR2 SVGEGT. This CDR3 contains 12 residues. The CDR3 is CASSGQNQPQHF. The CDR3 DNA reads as TGTGCCAGCAGTGGACAGAATCAGCCCCAGCATTTT.

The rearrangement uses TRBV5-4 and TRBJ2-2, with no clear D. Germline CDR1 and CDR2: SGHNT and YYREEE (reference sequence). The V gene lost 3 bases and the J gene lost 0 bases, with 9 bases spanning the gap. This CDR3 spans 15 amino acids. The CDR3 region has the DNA TGTGCCAGCAGCTCCGGGTCTTCGAACACCGGGGAGCTGTTTTTT. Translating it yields CASSSGSSNTGELFF.

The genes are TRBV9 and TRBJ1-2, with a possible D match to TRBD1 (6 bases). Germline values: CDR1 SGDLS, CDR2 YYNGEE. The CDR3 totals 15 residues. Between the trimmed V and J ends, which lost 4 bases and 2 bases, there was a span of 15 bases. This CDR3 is CASSPSPDRNYGYTF. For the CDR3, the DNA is TGTGCCAGCAGCCCCTCGCCCGACAGGAACTATGGCTACACCTTC.

The CDR3 protein is CASSLSLEGAIYGYTF. CDR3 coding DNA: TGCGCCAGCAGCTTATCACTGGAAGGAGCTATCTATGGCTACACCTTC. This chain connects TRBV5-1 to TRBJ1-2, with D unresolved. The CDR3 loop spans 16 amino acids. V lost 2 bases and J 4 bases, leaving 18 bases between the germline ends. Germline assignment: CDR1 SGHRS and CDR2 YFSETQ.

The CDR3 DNA sequence: TGTGCCAGCAGCTCCATGGGGGGAAACACTGAAGCTTTCTTT. Translating it yields CASSSMGGNTEAFF. The genes are TRBV7-3 and TRBJ1-1, with a weak D call TRBD1 (5 bases). CDR3 length: 14 amino acids. V was pared by 4 bases and J by 2 bases, with 11 bases between. Per the germline V gene, CDR1 is SGHTA and CDR2 is FQGTGA.

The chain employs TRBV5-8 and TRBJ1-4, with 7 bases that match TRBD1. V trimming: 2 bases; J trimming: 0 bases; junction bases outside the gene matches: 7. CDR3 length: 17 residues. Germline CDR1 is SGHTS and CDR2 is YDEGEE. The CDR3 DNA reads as TGTGCCAGCAGCTTTCTAGGGGGCGGGTCAACTAATGAAAAACTGTTTTTT. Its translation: CASSFLGGGSTNEKLFF.

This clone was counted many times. The CDR3 reads CASRKIYTGGTEAFF. CDR3 bases: TGTGCCAGCAGAAAGATTTACACAGGGGGCACTGAAGCTTTCTTT. This chain joins TRBV6-5 and TRBJ1-1, with 8 positions matching TRBD1. Germline lookup yields CDR1 MNHEY and CDR2 SVGAGI. V trimming: 6 bases; J trimming: 4 bases; junction bases outside the gene matches: 10. The CDR3 totals 15 residues.

CDR3 nucleotides: TGTGCCAGCTCACCACCCCAGAACACCGGGGAGCTGTTTTTT. Residues: CASSPPQNTGELFF. This chain links TRBV18 with TRBJ2-2; D ambiguous. This CDR3 has 14 amino acids. The V end lost 0 bases, the J end lost 1 base, and 3 bases lay between the germline ends. From germline, CDR1 is KGHSH and CDR2 LQKENI.

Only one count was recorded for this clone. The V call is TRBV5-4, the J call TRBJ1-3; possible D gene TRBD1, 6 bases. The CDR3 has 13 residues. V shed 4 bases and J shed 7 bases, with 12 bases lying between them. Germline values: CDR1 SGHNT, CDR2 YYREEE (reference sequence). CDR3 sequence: CASSAPTGNTIYF. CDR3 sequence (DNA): TGTGCCAGCAGCGCCCCTACAGGGAACACCATATATTTT.

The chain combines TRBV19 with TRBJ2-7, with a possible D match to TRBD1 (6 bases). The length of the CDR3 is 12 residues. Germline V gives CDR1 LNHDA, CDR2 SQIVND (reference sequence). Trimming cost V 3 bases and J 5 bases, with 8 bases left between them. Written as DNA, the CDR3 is TGTGCCAGTAGTATCCAGGGGAACGAGCAGTACTTC. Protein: CASSIQGNEQYF.

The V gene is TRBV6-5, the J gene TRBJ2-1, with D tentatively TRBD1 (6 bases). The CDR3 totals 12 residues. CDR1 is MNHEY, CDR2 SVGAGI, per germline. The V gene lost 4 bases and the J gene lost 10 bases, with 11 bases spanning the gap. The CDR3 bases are TGTGCCAGCAGTTCCCCAGACAGGGAGCAGTTCTTC. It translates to CASSSPDREQFF.

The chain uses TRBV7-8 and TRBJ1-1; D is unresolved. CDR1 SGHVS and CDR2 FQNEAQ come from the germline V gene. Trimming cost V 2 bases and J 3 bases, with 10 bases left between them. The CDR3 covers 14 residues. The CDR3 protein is CASSLSAPDTEAFF. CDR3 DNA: TGTGCCAGCAGCTTAAGTGCTCCGGACACTGAAGCTTTCTTT.

The CDR3 is CASSDPGVGNEQFF. Here the CDR3 DNA reads TGTGCCAGCAGTGACCCGGGGGTGGGGAATGAGCAGTTCTTC. This chain links TRBV25-1 with TRBJ2-1, with D possibly being TRBD2 (6 bases). CDR1 MGHDK and CDR2 SYGVNS come from the germline V gene. The length of the CDR3 is 14 residues. V lost 3 bases, J lost 7 bases, and 13 bases lay in between.

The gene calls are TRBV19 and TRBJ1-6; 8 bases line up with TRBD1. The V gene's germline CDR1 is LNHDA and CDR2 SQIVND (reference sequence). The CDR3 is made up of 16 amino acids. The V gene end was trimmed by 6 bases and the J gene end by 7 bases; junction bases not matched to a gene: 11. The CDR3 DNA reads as TGTGCCAGTAGCCGGGACAGGCTTAGGGGGAATTCACCCCTCCACTTT. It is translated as CASSRDRLRGNSPLHF.

The CDR3 bases are TGTGCCAGCCGGACAGGGGCTGTGGTTGGGTACACCTTC. This translates into CASRTGAVVGYTF. The chain carries TRBV5-4 and TRBJ1-2; 9 nucleotides match TRBD1. V dropped 7 bases and J dropped 11; count of bases not matched to a gene: 12. This CDR3 is built from 13 residues. Germline V gene lookup returns CDR1 SGHNT and CDR2 YYREEE (reference sequence).

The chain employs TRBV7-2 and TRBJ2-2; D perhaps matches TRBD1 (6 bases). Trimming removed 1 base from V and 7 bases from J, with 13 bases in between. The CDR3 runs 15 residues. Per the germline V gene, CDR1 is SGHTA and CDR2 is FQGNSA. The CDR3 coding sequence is TGTGCCAGCAGCTTAGATGGGGGCAGAGGCGGGGAGCTGTTTTTT. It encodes CASSLDGGRGGELFF.

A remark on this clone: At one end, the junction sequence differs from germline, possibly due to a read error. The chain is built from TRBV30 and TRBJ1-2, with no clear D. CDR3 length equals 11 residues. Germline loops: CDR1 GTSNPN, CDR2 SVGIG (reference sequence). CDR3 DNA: TGTGCCTGGAGTGTATGGGAGATGAGTTTCTTC. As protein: CAWSVWEMSFF.

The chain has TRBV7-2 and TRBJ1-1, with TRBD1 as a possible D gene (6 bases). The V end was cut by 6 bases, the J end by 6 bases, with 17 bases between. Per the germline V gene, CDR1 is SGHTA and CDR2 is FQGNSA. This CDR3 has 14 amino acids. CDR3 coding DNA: TGTGCCAGCAGGGAGCAGGGGCTTCGATCTGAAGCTTTCTTT. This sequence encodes CASREQGLRSEAFF.

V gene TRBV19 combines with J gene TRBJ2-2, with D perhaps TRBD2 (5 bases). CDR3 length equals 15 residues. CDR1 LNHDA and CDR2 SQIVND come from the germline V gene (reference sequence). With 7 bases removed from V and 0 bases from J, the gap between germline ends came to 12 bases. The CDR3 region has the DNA TGTGCCAGTACCCCGCTCGGGACGAACACCGGGGAGCTGTTTTTT. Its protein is CASTPLGTNTGELFF.

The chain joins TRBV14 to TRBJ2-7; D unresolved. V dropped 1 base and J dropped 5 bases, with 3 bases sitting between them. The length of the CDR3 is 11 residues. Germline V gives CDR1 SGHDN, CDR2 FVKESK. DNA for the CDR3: TGTGCCAGCAGCCAAGCTGACGAGCAGTACTTC. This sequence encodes CASSQADEQYF. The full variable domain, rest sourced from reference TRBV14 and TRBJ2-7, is EAGVTQFPSHSVIEKGQTVTLRCDPISGHDNLYWYRRVMGKEIKFLLHFVKESKQDESGMPNNRFLAERTGGTYSTLKVQPAELEDSGVYFCASSQADEQYFGPGTRLTVT.

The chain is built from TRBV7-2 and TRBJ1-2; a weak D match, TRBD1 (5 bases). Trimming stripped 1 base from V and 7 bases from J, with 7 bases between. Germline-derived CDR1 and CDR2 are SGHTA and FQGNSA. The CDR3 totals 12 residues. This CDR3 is CASSLVGGGYTF. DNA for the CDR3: TGTGCCAGCAGCTTAGTGGGGGGTGGCTACACCTTC.

The CDR3 loop is CASSDLNGGGMYEQYF. CDR3 in DNA: TGTGCCAGCAGTGATTTAAACGGAGGCGGGATGTACGAGCAGTACTTC. The chain carries TRBV6-1 and TRBJ2-7; D is possibly TRBD2 (6 bases). This CDR3 contains 16 residues. V was cut by 3 bases and J by 4 bases, with 19 bases left in between. Germline values: CDR1 MNHNS, CDR2 SASEGT.